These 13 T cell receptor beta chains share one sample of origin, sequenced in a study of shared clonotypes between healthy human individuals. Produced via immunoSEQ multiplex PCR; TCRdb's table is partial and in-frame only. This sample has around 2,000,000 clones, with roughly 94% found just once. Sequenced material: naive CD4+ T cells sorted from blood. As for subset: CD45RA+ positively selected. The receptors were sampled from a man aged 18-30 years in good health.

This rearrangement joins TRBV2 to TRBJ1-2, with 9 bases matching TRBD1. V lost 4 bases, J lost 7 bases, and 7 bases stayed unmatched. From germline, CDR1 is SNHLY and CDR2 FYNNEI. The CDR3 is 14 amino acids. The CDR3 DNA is TGTGCCAGCAGTGGATTTGGACAGGGGACTGGCTACACCTTC. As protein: CASSGFGQGTGYTF.

CDR3 nucleotide sequence: TGTGCCAGCAGCCCGATATTAAGACAGGGGACGGAGGAGCAGTACTTC. Translating it yields CASSPILRQGTEEQYF. J is TRBJ2-7 and V is TRBV5-4; 8 positions agree with TRBD1. Germline trimming cut 4 bases from V and 7 bases from J; bases unmatched to any gene: 16. The length of the CDR3 is 16 residues. CDR1 is SGHNT and CDR2 is YYREEE in the germline V gene (reference sequence).

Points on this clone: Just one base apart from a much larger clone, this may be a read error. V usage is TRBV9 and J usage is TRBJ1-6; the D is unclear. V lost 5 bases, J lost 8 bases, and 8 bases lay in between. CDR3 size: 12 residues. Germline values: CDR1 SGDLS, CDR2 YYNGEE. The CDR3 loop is CASSFQDSPLHF. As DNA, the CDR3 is TGTGCCAGCAGTTTTCAAGATTCACCCCTCCACTTT.

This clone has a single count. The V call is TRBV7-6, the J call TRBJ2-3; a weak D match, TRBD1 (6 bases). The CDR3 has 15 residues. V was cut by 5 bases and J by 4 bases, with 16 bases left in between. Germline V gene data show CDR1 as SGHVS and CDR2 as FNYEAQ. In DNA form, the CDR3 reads TGTGCCAGCAGCGGATTACAAGGGGGAGCAGATACGCAGTATTTT. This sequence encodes CASSGLQGGADTQYF.

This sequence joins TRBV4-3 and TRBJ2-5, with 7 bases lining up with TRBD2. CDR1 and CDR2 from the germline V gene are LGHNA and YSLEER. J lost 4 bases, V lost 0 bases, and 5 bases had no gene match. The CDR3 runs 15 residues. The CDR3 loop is CASSQELSGGETQYF. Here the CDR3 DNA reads TGCGCCAGCAGCCAAGAATTGTCGGGGGGAGAGACCCAGTACTTC.

DNA of the CDR3: TGTGCCAGCAGCTCGGAGTTCCCTTACGAGCAGTACTTC. The encoded protein is CASSSEFPYEQYF. The gene calls are TRBV27 and TRBJ2-7; D call uncertain. V was shortened by 6 bases and J by 4 bases, with 13 bases between the two germline ends. CDR1 and CDR2 from the germline V gene are MNHEY and SMNVEV (reference sequence). The length of the CDR3 is 13 residues.

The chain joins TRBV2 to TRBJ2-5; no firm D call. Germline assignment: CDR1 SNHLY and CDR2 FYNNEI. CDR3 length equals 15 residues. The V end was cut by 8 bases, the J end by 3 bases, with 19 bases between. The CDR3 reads CASVLGSEGKETQYF. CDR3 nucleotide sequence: TGTGCCAGCGTTTTGGGCAGCGAAGGGAAAGAGACCCAGTACTTC.

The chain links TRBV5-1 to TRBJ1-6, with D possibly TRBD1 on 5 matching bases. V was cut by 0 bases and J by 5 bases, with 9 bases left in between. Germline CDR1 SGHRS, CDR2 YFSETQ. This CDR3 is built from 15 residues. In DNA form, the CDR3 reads TGCGCCAGCAGCTTGGATGGCAGGGATAATTCACCCCTCCACTTT. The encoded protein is CASSLDGRDNSPLHF.

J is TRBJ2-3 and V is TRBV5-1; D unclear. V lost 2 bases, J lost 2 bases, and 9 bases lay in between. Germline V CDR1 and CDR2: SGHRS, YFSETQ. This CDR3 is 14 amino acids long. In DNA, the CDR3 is TGCGCCAGCAGCTTTCTGGGCTTCACAGATACGCAGTATTTT. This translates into CASSFLGFTDTQYF.

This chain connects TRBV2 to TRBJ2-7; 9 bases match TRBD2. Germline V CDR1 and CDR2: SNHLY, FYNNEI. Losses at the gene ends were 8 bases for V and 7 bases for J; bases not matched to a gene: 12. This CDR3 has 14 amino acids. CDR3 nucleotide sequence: TGTGCCAGCGCCATCGGGACTAGCCGCGGGGAGCAGTACTTC. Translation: CASAIGTSRGEQYF. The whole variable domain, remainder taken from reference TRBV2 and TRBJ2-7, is EPEVTQTPSHQVTQMGQEVILRCVPISNHLYFYWYRQILGQKVEFLVSFYNNEISEKSEIFDDQFSVERPDGSNFTLKIRSTKLEDSAMYFCASAIGTSRGEQYFGPGTRLTVT.

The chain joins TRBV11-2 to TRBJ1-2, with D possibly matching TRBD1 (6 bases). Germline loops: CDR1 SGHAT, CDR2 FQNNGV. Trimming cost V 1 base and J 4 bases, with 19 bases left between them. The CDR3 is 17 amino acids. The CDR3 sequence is CASSLVSPQGFSYGYTF. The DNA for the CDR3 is TGTGCCAGCAGCTTAGTATCCCCACAGGGTTTTAGCTATGGCTACACCTTC.

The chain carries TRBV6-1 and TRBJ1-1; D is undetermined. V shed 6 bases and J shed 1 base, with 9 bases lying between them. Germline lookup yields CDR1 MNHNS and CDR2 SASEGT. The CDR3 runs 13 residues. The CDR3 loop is CASRGSKNTEAFF. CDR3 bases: TGTGCCAGCAGAGGGTCCAAGAACACTGAAGCTTTCTTT.

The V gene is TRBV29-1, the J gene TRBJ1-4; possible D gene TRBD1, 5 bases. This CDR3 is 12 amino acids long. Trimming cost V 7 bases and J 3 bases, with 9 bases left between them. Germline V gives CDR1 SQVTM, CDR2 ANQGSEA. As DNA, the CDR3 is TGCAGCGCGTGGGGGGCTAATGAAAAACTGTTTTTT. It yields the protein CSAWGANEKLFF.